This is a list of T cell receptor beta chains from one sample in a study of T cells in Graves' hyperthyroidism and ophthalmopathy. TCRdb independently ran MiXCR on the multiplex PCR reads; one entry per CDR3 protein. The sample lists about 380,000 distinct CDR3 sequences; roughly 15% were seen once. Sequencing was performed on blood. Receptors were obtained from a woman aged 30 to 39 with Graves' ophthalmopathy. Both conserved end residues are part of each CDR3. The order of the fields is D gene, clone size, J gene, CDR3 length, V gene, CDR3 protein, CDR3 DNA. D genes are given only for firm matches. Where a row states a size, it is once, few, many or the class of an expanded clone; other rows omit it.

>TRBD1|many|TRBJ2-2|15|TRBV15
CATSRDRTNTGELFF
TGTGCCACCAGCAGGGACAGGACCAACACCGGGGAGCTGTTTTTT
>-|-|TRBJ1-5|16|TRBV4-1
CASSQGHLGSNQPQHF
TGCGCCAGCAGCCAAGGCCACCTCGGTAGCAATCAGCCCCAGCATTTT
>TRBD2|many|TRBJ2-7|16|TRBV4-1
CASSQATSGGLYEQYF
TGCGCCAGCAGCCAAGCTACTAGCGGGGGGCTCTACGAGCAGTACTTC
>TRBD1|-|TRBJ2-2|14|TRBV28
CASEPDRVGGELFF
TGTGCCAGCGAGCCGGACAGGGTAGGCGGGGAGCTGTTTTTT
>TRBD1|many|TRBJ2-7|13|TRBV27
CASRQTGAYEQYF
TGTGCCAGCCGCCAGACAGGGGCCTACGAGCAGTACTTC
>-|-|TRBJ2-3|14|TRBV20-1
CSAAVERVSDTQYF
TGCAGTGCAGCCGTGGAGAGAGTGTCAGATACGCAGTATTTT
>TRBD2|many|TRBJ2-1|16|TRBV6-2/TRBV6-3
CASSLPVAGVPNEQFF
TGTGCCAGCAGTCTACCCGTAGCGGGGGTTCCAAATGAGCAGTTCTTC
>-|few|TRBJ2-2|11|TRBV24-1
CATSDLRELFF
TGTGCCACCAGTGATTTGAGGGAGCTGTTTTTT
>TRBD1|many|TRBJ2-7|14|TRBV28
CASSLGRGRDEQYF
TGTGCCAGCAGTTTAGGCAGGGGGCGCGACGAGCAGTACTTC
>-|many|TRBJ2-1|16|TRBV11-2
CASSTYTGARNNEQFF
TGTGCCAGCAGCACTTACACCGGGGCAAGAAACAATGAGCAGTTCTTC
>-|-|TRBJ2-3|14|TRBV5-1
CASNLDTSPDTQYF
TGCGCCAGCAACCTGGACACGAGCCCAGATACGCAGTATTTT
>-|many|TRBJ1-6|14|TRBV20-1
CSASFESYNSPLHF
TGCAGTGCTAGTTTCGAATCCTATAATTCACCCCTCCACTTT
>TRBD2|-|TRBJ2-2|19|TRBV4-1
CASSQDSSGGGPNTGELFF
TGCGCCAGCAGCCAAGACAGTAGCGGGGGGGGGCCGAACACCGGGGAGCTGTTTTTT
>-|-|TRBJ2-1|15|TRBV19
CASIPVGGSYNEQFF
TGTGCCAGTATACCGGTCGGGGGATCCTACAATGAGCAGTTCTTC
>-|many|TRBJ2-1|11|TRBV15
CATSTRTQQFF
TGTGCCACCAGCACCCGGACTCAGCAGTTCTTC
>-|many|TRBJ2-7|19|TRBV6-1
CASRGRSYAYGQREYEQYF
TGTGCCAGCAGGGGCCGGTCTTACGCTTACGGACAGCGGGAATACGAGCAGTACTTC
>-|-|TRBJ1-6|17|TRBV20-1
CSAGGWAESSYNSPLHF
TGCAGTGCTGGCGGGTGGGCGGAGAGCTCCTATAATTCACCCCTCCACTTT
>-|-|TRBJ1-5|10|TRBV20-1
CSAGGSPQHF
TGCAGTGCGGGGGGGTCCCCCCAGCATTTT
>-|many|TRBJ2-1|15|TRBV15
CATSGADIAGNEQFF
TGTGCCACCAGCGGCGCCGACATCGCAGGCAATGAGCAGTTCTTC
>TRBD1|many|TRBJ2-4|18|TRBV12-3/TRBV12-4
CASSPPGQAELAKNIQYF
TGTGCCAGCAGTCCTCCAGGACAGGCCGAACTAGCCAAAAACATTCAGTACTTC
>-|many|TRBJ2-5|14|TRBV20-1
CSASVPGGPRTQYF
TGCAGTGCTTCCGTCCCCGGGGGGCCAAGGACCCAGTACTTC
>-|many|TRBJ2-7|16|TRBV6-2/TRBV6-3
CASSYRMGQSYYEQYF
TGTGCCAGCAGTTACCGAATGGGACAATCTTACTACGAGCAGTACTTC
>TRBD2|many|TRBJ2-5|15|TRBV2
CASSVSGGIQETQYF
TGTGCCAGCAGTGTTAGCGGGGGGATCCAAGAGACCCAGTACTTC